The rows below give T cell receptor beta chains drawn from one sample of a study of control samples from healthy donors and cancer patients. Some clones are missing from TCRdb's copy, which holds only in-frame ones; the method was immunoSEQ multiplex PCR. The sample lists over 100,000 clones, 70% to 90% seen once, with less than 3.5% in the top ten. The sequenced sample consisted of blood. These receptors all come from a man aged 40-49 years in good health. CDR3s include the opening cysteine and the closing phenylalanine or tryptophan. A D gene is named only where the DNA matches it firmly. Clone size is not always given. Where it is, it says once, few, many or a class for expanded clones.

clone_size	j_call	d_call	v_call	cdr3_nt	cdr3_aa
.	TRBJ2-7	.	TRBV5-1	TGCGCCAGCAGCACCACAGGCAGGGGCTACGAGCAGTACTTC	CASSTTGRGYEQYF
once	TRBJ1-1	.	TRBV12-3/TRBV12-4	TGTGCCAGCCATAGGGGTCGGAACACTGAAGCTTTCTTT	CASHRGRNTEAFF
.	TRBJ2-3	TRBD1	TRBV27	TGTGCCACCGGGGACAGTTACACAGATACGCAGTATTTT	CATGDSYTDTQYF
once	TRBJ2-4	TRBD2	TRBV7-6	TGTGCCAGCAGCCCATGGACTAGCGGGGGGACCAAAAACATTCAGTACTTC	CASSPWTSGGTKNIQYF
.	TRBJ2-7	.	TRBV6-5	TGTGCCAGCAGAAAAAACAGGCCGTCCTACGAGCAGTACTTC	CASRKNRPSYEQYF
once	TRBJ1-2	.	TRBV6-5	TGTGCCAGCAGTTACGATCGGACAGAAAGCTACACCTTC	CASSYDRTESYTF
.	TRBJ2-7	.	TRBV11-2	TGTGCCAGCAGCTTAGAGGGTCTAGCGTGGTACGAGCAGTACTTC	CASSLEGLAWYEQYF
.	TRBJ2-3	.	TRBV6-5	TGTGCCAGCAGTCCGGGGGGCAGGGCAGATACGCAGTATTTT	CASSPGGRADTQYF
.	TRBJ1-2	.	TRBV5-4	TGTGCCAGCAACCAGAGGTCGGACGGATATGGCTACACCTTC	CASNQRSDGYGYTF
.	TRBJ1-5	TRBD1	TRBV4-1	TGCGCCAGCAGCCAAGTCGACAGGGGAAGCAATCAGCCCCAGCATTTT	CASSQVDRGSNQPQHF
.	TRBJ2-1	TRBD2	TRBV6-5	TGTGCCAGCAGACTAGCGGGGGGGTGGGATGAGCAGTTCTTC	CASRLAGGWDEQFF
.	TRBJ1-2	.	TRBV5-4	TGTGCCAGCAGCTTGTTCCCAAACGGCTATGGCTACACCTTC	CASSLFPNGYGYTF
.	TRBJ2-7	.	TRBV19	TGTGCCAGTAGTATATCTACGGGGACCACCTACGAGCAGTACTTC	CASSISTGTTYEQYF
.	TRBJ2-1	TRBD2	TRBV30	TGTGCCTGGAGCCCCCGGGGGGGGGCGTTGGGTGAGCAGTTCTTC	CAWSPRGGALGEQFF
.	TRBJ1-4	.	TRBV5-8	TGTGCCAGCAGCTTGGGGGGTTGGGGCCTTCGTCGTGAAAAACTGTTTTTT	CASSLGGWGLRREKLFF
.	TRBJ2-3	.	TRBV21-1	TGTGCCAGCAGCTCCCTGGGAGGGATGGCAGATACGCAGTATTTT	CASSSLGGMADTQYF